Following are 8 T cell receptor beta chains from one sample sequenced in a study of shared clonotypes between healthy human individuals. Measured with immunoSEQ multiplex PCR; TCRdb has only the in-frame clones, and not every one. Of some 1,100,000 clones listed, 75% to 80% were seen once; the top ten hold 0.5% to 0.6%. The sequenced sample was memory CD4+ T cells from PBMCs. Subset defined: CD45RA-negative fraction. The receptors stem from a man younger than 30 in good health. Some clones in this sample may be carry-over from other donors' samples.

In its sample, this clone was seen a few times. The V call is TRBV4-2, the J call TRBJ2-7; TRBD2 agrees at 14 bases. Trimming took 1 base from V and 5 from J; bases not matched to a gene: 7. Germline V gene data show CDR1 as LGHNA and CDR2 as YNFKEQ. The CDR3 is made up of 17 amino acids. CDR3 loop: CASSQGTSGRRSDEQYF. The CDR3, as DNA: TGTGCCAGCAGCCAAGGGACTAGCGGGAGGAGGAGCGACGAGCAGTACTTC.

This chain links TRBV7-9 with TRBJ2-3; D might be TRBD1 or TRBD2, each matching 5 bases. Germline V gene lookup returns CDR1 SEHNR and CDR2 FQNEAQ (reference sequence). This CDR3 region has 13 residues. V dropped 9 bases and J dropped 0 bases, with 10 bases sitting between them. The CDR3 loop reads CASGTASTDTQYF. DNA of the CDR3: TGTGCCAGTGGGACGGCGAGCACAGATACGCAGTATTTT.

The rearrangement uses TRBV7-8 and TRBJ1-2; 10 bases agree with TRBD1. The germline V gene has CDR1 SGHVS and CDR2 FQNEAQ. The V gene end was trimmed by 1 base and the J gene end by 3 bases; junction bases not matched to a gene: 5. The CDR3 extends over 16 amino acids. The CDR3 nucleotides are TGTGCCAGCAGCTTAGGCCCCGGACAGGGGGACTATGGCTACACCTTC. Translation: CASSLGPGQGDYGYTF.

V is TRBV29-1 and J is TRBJ2-7; D gene unclear. Trimming removed 5 bases at V and 7 bases at J, with 6 bases between. This CDR3 contains 9 residues. Germline V CDR1 and CDR2: SQVTM, ANQGSEA. The CDR3 is CSVPWEQYF. Here the CDR3 DNA reads TGCAGCGTTCCGTGGGAGCAGTACTTC.

This clone appeared a few times. J is TRBJ2-1 and V is TRBV5-8; 9 positions match TRBD1. This CDR3 region has 14 residues. Germline V gene data show CDR1 as SGHTS and CDR2 as YDEGEE. The junction had 3 bases not matched to a gene; V was cut back by 6 bases and J by 2 bases. The CDR3 DNA sequence: TGTGCCAGCACTAGACAGGGGGCCTACAATGAGCAGTTCTTC. Translation: CASTRQGAYNEQFF.

The chain links TRBV14 to TRBJ2-7; 7 positions match TRBD2. Germline lookup yields CDR1 SGHDN and CDR2 FVKESK. The V segment lost 4 bases and the J segment 7 bases; nucleotides outside the gene matches: 13. CDR3 size: 15 residues. Here the CDR3 DNA reads TGTGCCAGCAGCCCCTTTGGGGGAGGGCCTCGGGAGCAGTACTTC. Its protein is CASSPFGGGPREQYF.

This clone came up once. The chain combines TRBV2 with TRBJ1-2; D remains ambiguous. Trimming left V 4 bases short and J 8 bases short, with 8 bases between. Germline values: CDR1 SNHLY, CDR2 FYNNEI. The CDR3 sequence is 11 residues long. The CDR3 loop is CASSAGYGYTF. The CDR3 bases are TGTGCCAGCAGTGCCGGGTACGGCTACACCTTC.

The rearrangement links TRBV6-1 to TRBJ2-7; 7 bases line up with TRBD1. Per the germline V gene, CDR1 is MNHNS and CDR2 is SASEGT. The CDR3 extends over 14 amino acids. V was clipped by 6 bases and J by 5 bases; unmatched bases: 10. CDR3 nucleotides: TGTGCCAGCAGCCTAACGACAGGGATCCACGAGCAGTACTTC. It codes for CASSLTTGIHEQYF.